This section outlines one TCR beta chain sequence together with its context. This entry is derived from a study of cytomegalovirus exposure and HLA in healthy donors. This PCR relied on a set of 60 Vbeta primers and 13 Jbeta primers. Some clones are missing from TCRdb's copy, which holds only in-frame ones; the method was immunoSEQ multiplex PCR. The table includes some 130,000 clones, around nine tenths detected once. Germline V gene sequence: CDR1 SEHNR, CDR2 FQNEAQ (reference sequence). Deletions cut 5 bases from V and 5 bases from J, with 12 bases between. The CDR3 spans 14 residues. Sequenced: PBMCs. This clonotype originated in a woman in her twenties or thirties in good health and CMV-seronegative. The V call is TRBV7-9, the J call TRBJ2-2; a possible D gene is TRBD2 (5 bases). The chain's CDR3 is CASSPRSGTGELFF. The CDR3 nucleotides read TGTGCCAGCAGCCCAAGAAGCGGTACCGGGGAGCTGTTTTTT.